This TCR beta chain was sequenced during a study of CD8+ T cells in alopecia areata. Germline V CDR1 and CDR2: SGHDT, YYEEEE. This CDR3 comprises 13 residues. V lost 0 bases to trimming and J lost 4 bases, with 8 bases between them. Sample treatment: oral pan-JAK inhibitor, 5-10 mg twice daily. The authors extracted RNA and reverse transcribed it into cDNA as the sequencing template. The method was immunoSEQ multiplex PCR; TCRdb's version includes in-frame clones alone and lacks a portion of them. The repertoire holds 110,000 to 150,000 clones, with 54% as singletons. A word on this clone: Distinct nucleotide sequences in the sample also encode this CDR3.

The rearrangement links TRBV5-6 to TRBJ2-7; the D gene is possibly TRBD1 (5 bases). This sequence originates from a human donor with alopecia areata. The sample here was CD8+ T cells sorted from blood, taken at week 4, from a patient treated with tofacitinib. The CDR3 DNA sequence: TGTGCCAGCAGCTTGGGACAGCTATACGAGCAGTACTTC. Translation gives CASSLGQLYEQYF. Combining the CDR3 with reference TRBV5-6 and TRBJ2-7 gives the whole variable domain DAGVTQSPTHLIKTRGQQVTLRCSPKSGHDTVSWYQQALGQGPQFIFQYYEEEERQRGNFPDRFSGHQFPNYSSELNVNALLLGDSALYLCASSLGQLYEQYFGPGTRLTVT.